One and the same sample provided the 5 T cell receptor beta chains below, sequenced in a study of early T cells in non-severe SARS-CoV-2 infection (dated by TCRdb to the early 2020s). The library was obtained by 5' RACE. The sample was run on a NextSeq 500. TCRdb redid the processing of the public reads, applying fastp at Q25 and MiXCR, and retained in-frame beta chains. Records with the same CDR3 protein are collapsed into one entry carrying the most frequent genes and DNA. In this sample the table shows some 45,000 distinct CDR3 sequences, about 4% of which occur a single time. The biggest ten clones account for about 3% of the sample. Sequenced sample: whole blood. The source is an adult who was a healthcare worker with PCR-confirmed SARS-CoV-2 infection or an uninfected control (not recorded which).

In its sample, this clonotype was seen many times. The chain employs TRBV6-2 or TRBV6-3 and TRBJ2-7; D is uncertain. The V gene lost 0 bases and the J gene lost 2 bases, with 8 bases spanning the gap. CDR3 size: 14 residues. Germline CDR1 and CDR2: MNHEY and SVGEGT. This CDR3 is CASSYSTVTYEQYF. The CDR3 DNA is TGTGCCAGCAGTTACTCGACTGTAACCTACGAGCAGTACTTC.

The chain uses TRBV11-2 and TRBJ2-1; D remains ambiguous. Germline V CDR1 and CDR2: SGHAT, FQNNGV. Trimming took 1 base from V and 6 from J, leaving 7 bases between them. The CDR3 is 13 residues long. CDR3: CASSLGGSNEQFF. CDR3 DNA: TGTGCCAGCAGCTTAGGAGGTAGCAATGAGCAGTTCTTC. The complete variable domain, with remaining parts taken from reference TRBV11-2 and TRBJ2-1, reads EAGVAQSPRYKIIEKRQSVAFWCNPISGHATLYWYQQILGQGPKLLIQFQNNGVVDDSQLPKDRFSAERLKGVDSTLKIQPAKLEDSAVYLCASSLGGSNEQFFGPGTRLTVL.

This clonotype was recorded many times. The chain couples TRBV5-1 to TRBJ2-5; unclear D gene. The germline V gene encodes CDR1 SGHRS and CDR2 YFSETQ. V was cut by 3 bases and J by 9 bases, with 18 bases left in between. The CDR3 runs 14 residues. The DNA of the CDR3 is TGCGCCAGCAGCTCCGACTCGGAGTCGGCGGCCCAGTACTTC. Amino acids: CASSSDSESAAQYF.

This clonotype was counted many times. For the CDR3, the DNA is TGTGCCAGCAGCTTAGAGACAGGGGGGAACGAGCAGTACTTC. It is translated as CASSLETGGNEQYF. The gene calls are TRBV7-8 and TRBJ2-7; 9 positions agree with TRBD1. Germline V lookup: CDR1 SGHVS, CDR2 FQNEAQ. The CDR3 runs 14 residues. The junction had 3 bases not matched to a gene; V was cut back by 1 base and J by 5 bases.

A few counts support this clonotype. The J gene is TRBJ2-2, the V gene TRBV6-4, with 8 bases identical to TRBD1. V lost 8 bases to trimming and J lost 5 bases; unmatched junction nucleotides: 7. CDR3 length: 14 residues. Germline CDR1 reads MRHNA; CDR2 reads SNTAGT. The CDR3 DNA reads TGTGCCAGCCGGAGAGGACAGGGAACCGGGGAGCTGTTTTTT. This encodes CASRRGQGTGELFF.